The 17 T cell receptor beta chains below come from one sample, sequenced in a study of identical twins. MiXCR was run by TCRdb on the 5' RACE reads, yielding one entry per CDR3 protein. Among 210,000 or so distinct CDR3 sequences listed, 7.5% were seen once. The data also belong to a second study, concerning yellow fever vaccine responses in identical twins.

Sequences were obtained from memory (CD45RO+) T cells sorted from blood. All receptors derive from a woman in her late teens or twenties in good health.

This clonotype was counted many times. This chain joins TRBV28 and TRBJ2-2, with D tentatively TRBD1 or TRBD2 (5 bases each). CDR1 is MDHEN, CDR2 SYDVKM, per germline. V was clipped by 10 bases and J by 1 base, with 10 bases between them. The CDR3 has 13 residues. This CDR3 is CANRDGNTGELFF. The CDR3 nucleotides are TGTGCCAACCGGGACGGGAACACCGGGGAGCTGTTTTTT. Full variable domain (remainder filled in from reference TRBV28 and TRBJ2-2): DVKVTQSSRYLVKRTGEKVFLECVQDMDHENMFWYRQDPGLGLRLIYFSYDVKMKEKGDIPEGYSVSREKKERFSLILESASTNQTSMYLCANRDGNTGELFFGEGSRLTVL.

At least ten counts were recorded for this clonotype. The gene calls are TRBV5-1 and TRBJ1-6; TRBD1 matches 7 bases. Germline lookup yields CDR1 SGHRS and CDR2 YFSETQ. The CDR3 extends over 17 amino acids. V lost 4 bases to trimming and J lost 0 bases; unmatched junction nucleotides: 7. The CDR3 reads CASSATGASSYNSPLHF. CDR3 bases: TGCGCCAGCAGCGCTACAGGGGCAAGCTCCTATAATTCACCCCTCCACTTT.

This clonotype was counted a few times. This chain uses TRBV29-1 with TRBJ2-2; D gene ambiguous. CDR3 size: 10 residues. CDR1 is SQVTM and CDR2 is ANQGSEA in the germline V gene. The V end lost 3 bases, the J end lost 4 bases, and 0 bases lay between the germline ends. The chain's CDR3 is CSVDTGELFF. For the CDR3, the DNA is TGCAGCGTTGACACCGGGGAGCTGTTTTTT.

V gene TRBV5-6 combines with J gene TRBJ1-2, with TRBD1 as a possible D gene (6 bases). Germline values: CDR1 SGHDT, CDR2 YYEEEE. The CDR3 sequence is 15 residues long. The V end was cut by 0 bases, the J end by 5 bases, with 14 bases between. The CDR3 nucleotides read TGTGCCAGCAGCTTGGGGGCAGGGGCGGAGTATGGCTACACCTTC. It specifies CASSLGAGAEYGYTF.

The chain employs TRBV7-8 and TRBJ2-3; 12 nucleotides align to TRBD2. CDR1 and CDR2 (germline): SGHVS, FQNEAQ. V was clipped by 5 bases and J by 1 base; unmatched bases: 4. The CDR3 has 16 amino acids. CDR3 DNA sequence: TGTGCCAGCAGCCGCAGACTAGCGGGGGGCACAGATACGCAGTATTTT. This gives the protein CASSRRLAGGTDTQYF. The full variable domain, completed using reference TRBV7-8 and TRBJ2-3, is GAGVSQSPRYKVAKRGQDVALRCDPISGHVSLFWYQQALGQGPEFLTYFQNEAQLDKSGLPSDRFFAERPEGSVSTLKIQRTQQEDSAVYLCASSRRLAGGTDTQYFGPGTRLTVL.

This clonotype was picked up a small number of times. The chain couples TRBV19 to TRBJ2-2, with 8 bases lining up with TRBD1. J was trimmed by 1 base and V by 4 bases; bases with no gene match: 5. CDR1 and CDR2 from the germline V gene are LNHDA and SQIVND (reference sequence). The CDR3 contains 16 residues. Written as DNA, the CDR3 is TGTGCCAGTAGTACCCAAGGGACAGGGAACACCGGGGAGCTGTTTTTT. Its translation: CASSTQGTGNTGELFF.

As concerns this clonotype: Since a much larger clone is just one base distant, this may be a read error. The chain links TRBV27 to TRBJ2-5; no definite D call. CDR1 is MNHEY and CDR2 is SMNVEV in the germline V gene (reference sequence). The ends were cut back, 3 bases at V and 1 base at J, with 3 bases in the middle. This CDR3 has 12 residues. The CDR3 bases are TGTGCCAGCAGTTTCTTCCAAGAGACCCAGTACTTC. Its protein is CASSFFQETQYF.

This clonotype came up a few times. J is TRBJ2-3 and V is TRBV5-8, with 7 bases identical to TRBD2. CDR3 size: 16 residues. V shed 3 bases and J 0 bases; nucleotides not matched to a gene: 7. The germline V gene encodes CDR1 SGHTS and CDR2 YDEGEE. The CDR3 bases are TGTGCCAGCAGCTATGGGAGCGGGGAAAGCACAGATACGCAGTATTTT. Residues: CASSYGSGESTDTQYF.

Only a few counts were recorded for this clonotype. The chain recombines TRBV11-2 with TRBJ1-5; D might be TRBD1 (6 bases). Trimming stripped 3 bases from V and 2 bases from J, with 11 bases between. CDR1 and CDR2 (germline): SGHAT, FQNNGV. The CDR3 spans 15 residues. The CDR3 region has the DNA TGTGCCAGCAGCTTGAACAGGGCGGGCAATCAGCCCCAGCATTTT. Amino acid sequence: CASSLNRAGNQPQHF.

This clonotype was counted only a few times. This chain connects TRBV5-8 to TRBJ2-3; D assignment may be TRBD1 or TRBD2 (7 bases each). Germline CDR1 and CDR2: SGHTS and YDEGEE. The ends were cut back, 4 bases at V and 1 base at J, with 13 bases in the middle. The length of the CDR3 is 15 residues. The CDR3 coding sequence is TGTGCCAGCAGCCAACAGGGGAGGGGCACAGATACGCAGTATTTT. Amino acids: CASSQQGRGTDTQYF. The variable domain in full, with the rest retrieved from reference TRBV5-8 and TRBJ2-3, is EAGVTQSPTHLIKTRGQQATLRCSPISGHTSVYWYQQALGLGLQFLLWYDEGEERNRGNFPPRFSGRQFPNYSSELNVNALELEDSALYLCASSQQGRGTDTQYFGPGTRLTVL.

The table lists this clonotype with many counts. CDR3 DNA: TGCAGTGCTAGAGGGACAGGCGATTACAATGAGCAGTTCTTC. Translating it yields CSARGTGDYNEQFF. The chain joins TRBV20-1 to TRBJ2-1; the match to TRBD1 covers 7 bases. Germline CDR1 reads DFQATT; CDR2 reads SNEGSKA (reference sequence). This CDR3 contains 14 residues. J was trimmed by 4 bases and V by 1 base; bases with no gene match: 4.

The gene calls are TRBV27 and TRBJ2-1, with D unclear. CDR1 is MNHEY, CDR2 SMNVEV, per germline (reference sequence). The V end was cut by 10 bases, the J end by 6 bases, with 16 bases between. The CDR3 contains 13 residues. The CDR3 DNA reads TGTGCCACCCATGAGGTGGTGCGCAATGAGCAGTTCTTC. This sequence encodes CATHEVVRNEQFF.

Only a few counts were recorded for this clonotype. The chain's CDR3 is CAWSVQQNTEAFF. The CDR3 nucleotides read TGTGCCTGGAGTGTACAACAAAACACTGAAGCTTTCTTT. The chain has TRBV30 and TRBJ1-1; D unclear. Between the trimmed V and J ends, which lost 0 bases and 2 bases, there was a span of 7 bases. This CDR3 spans 13 amino acids. The V gene's germline CDR1 is GTSNPN and CDR2 SVGIG (reference sequence).

The chain has TRBV15 and TRBJ1-4; D call uncertain. V shed 3 bases and J shed 3 bases, with 8 bases lying between them. The CDR3 spans 14 residues. Germline V lookup: CDR1 LNHNV, CDR2 YYDKDF (reference sequence). CDR3 nucleotide sequence: TGTGCCACCAGCAGCCGGGCCTCTAATGAAAAACTGTTTTTT. This encodes CATSSRASNEKLFF.

On this clonotype: A junction boundary mismatches the germline segment, possibly from a read error. The chain joins TRBV3-1 to TRBJ2-7; no clear D gene. Germline V gene data show CDR1 as LGHDT and CDR2 as YNNKEL (reference sequence). This CDR3 has 15 amino acids. The CDR3 protein is CACSQDLVPGFEQYF. CDR3 sequence (DNA): TGTGCCTGCAGCCAAGATCTGGTGCCTGGGTTCGAGCAGTACTTC.

This clonotype appeared a few times. The chain uses TRBV7-9 and TRBJ1-1, with a possible D match to TRBD1 (5 bases). Trimming pared 4 bases from V and 2 bases from J, leaving 17 bases between. The CDR3 length is 16 residues. Germline V CDR1 and CDR2: SEHNR, FQNEAQ (reference sequence). The DNA for the CDR3 is TGTGCCAGCAGCTCTGGGGTAAACAGGCGAAACACTGAAGCTTTCTTT. Translated: CASSSGVNRRNTEAFF.

The gene calls are TRBV27 and TRBJ2-1; 8 bases match TRBD2. Germline assignment: CDR1 MNHEY and CDR2 SMNVEV (reference sequence). CDR3 length: 15 residues. J gave up 3 bases and V 3 bases, and 4 bases lay outside the gene matches. In nucleotides, the CDR3 is TGTGCCAGCAGTTTCATAGCGGGGTTCTACAATGAGCAGTTCTTC. The encoded protein is CASSFIAGFYNEQFF.